The following is a TCR beta chain sequence with its context. CDR3 length equals 13 residues. Germline V lookup: CDR1 SGHTA, CDR2 FQGNSA. With 5 bases removed from V and 2 bases from J, the gap between germline ends came to 9 bases. This sample stems from a study of T cell responses to AZD1222 COVID-19 vaccine. Study details: Investigators merged groups given second doses at roughly 4 or roughly 12 weeks.

This table comes from immunoSEQ multiplex PCR, and its TCRdb copy is limited to in-frame clones, with some not included. Of fewer than 200,000 clones in the sample, just under 90% were seen once. The TCR originated in an adult in good health. The specimen was peripheral blood, collected on day 0 of AZD1222 vaccination. The genes are TRBV7-2 and TRBJ2-5; tentative D call: TRBD1 (6 bases). The CDR3 DNA follows: TGTGCCAGCAGCGGACAGATTCAAGAGACCCAGTACTTC. This codes for CASSGQIQETQYF.